Below, 6 T cell receptor beta chains from the same sample are listed, as sequenced in a study of beta chain features in type 1 diabetes. Sequencing targeted expressed TCRB transcripts, as all isolated RNA had been reverse transcribed. The data were produced by immunoSEQ multiplex PCR, yet TCRdb's version contains in-frame clones alone and is incomplete. The table records around 300,000 clones, roughly 11% of them present only once. The sample comprised naive CD4+ T cells from blood. Every receptor here comes from a woman in her twenties or thirties in good health.

This clone was detected a few times. DNA for the CDR3: TGTGCCAGCGGCTCCGGGGAGACCCAGTACTTC. Translated: CASGSGETQYF. This chain joins TRBV7-3 and TRBJ2-5; no firm D call. Germline V CDR1 and CDR2: SGHTA, FQGTGA. This CDR3 spans 11 amino acids. Deletions cut 8 bases from V and 5 bases from J, with 9 bases between. Combining the CDR3 with reference TRBV7-3 and TRBJ2-5 gives the whole variable domain GAGVSQTPSNKVTEKGKYVELRCDPISGHTALYWYRQSLGQGPEFLIYFQGTGAADDSGLPNDRFFAVRPEGSVSTLKIQRTERGDSAVYLCASGSGETQYFGPGTRLLVL.

There are a few counts of this clone. The chain is built from TRBV5-4 and TRBJ2-3, with TRBD1 as a possible D gene (5 bases). This CDR3 is 15 amino acids long. Germline loops: CDR1 SGHNT, CDR2 YYREEE (reference sequence). V gave up 1 base and J gave up 2 bases, with 11 bases separating them. Here the CDR3 reads CASSLRTGLTDTQYF. CDR3 DNA: TGTGCCAGCAGCTTGAGAACAGGCCTCACAGATACGCAGTATTTT. Complete variable domain (other parts from reference TRBV5-4 and TRBJ2-3): ETGVTQSPTHLIKTRGQQVTLRCSSQSGHNTVSWYQQALGQGPQFIFQYYREEENGRGNFPPRFSGLQFPNYSSELNVNALELDDSALYLCASSLRTGLTDTQYFGPGTRLTVL.

The V call is TRBV11-3, the J call TRBJ1-1; D ambiguous. CDR1 and CDR2 (germline): SGHNT, YENEEA. The CDR3 is made up of 14 amino acids. Trimming took off 3 bases at V and 0 bases at J, with 8 bases between the two ends. CDR3 in DNA: TGTGCCAGCAGCTTTGGAGGTTTGAACACTGAAGCTTTCTTT. Residues: CASSFGGLNTEAFF. Using reference TRBV11-3 and TRBJ1-1 for the parts outside the CDR3, the full variable domain is EAGVVQSPRYKIIEKKQPVAFWCNPISGHNTLYWYLQNLGQGPELLIRYENEEAVDDSQLPKDRFSAERLKGVDSTLKIQPAELGDSAVYLCASSFGGLNTEAFFGQGTRLTVV.

This clone showed up just a few times. V usage is TRBV18 and J usage is TRBJ2-3; the D is unclear. Germline CDR1 is KGHSH and CDR2 is LQKENI. The CDR3 loop spans 14 amino acids. The germline V and J ends were trimmed by 3 bases and 2 bases, with 9 bases remaining between them. The DNA of the CDR3 is TGTGCCAGCTCACCGAGTACCCCCACAGATACGCAGTATTTT. It codes for CASSPSTPTDTQYF.

This clone was seen a few times. CDR3 nucleotide sequence: TGCGCCAGCAGCCAAGATCCAGCGGGAACTTCCTACAATGAGCAGTTCTTC. Translated: CASSQDPAGTSYNEQFF. The chain has TRBV4-3 and TRBJ2-1, with 7 positions matching TRBD2. The CDR3 is made up of 17 amino acids. Germline assignment: CDR1 LGHNA and CDR2 YSLEER. Unmatched junction bases numbered 6, after V lost 0 bases and J lost 1 base.

This clone appeared a few times. The rearrangement links TRBV11-3 to TRBJ2-1, with a weak D call TRBD2 (5 bases). The CDR3 runs 13 residues. The germline V gene encodes CDR1 SGHNT and CDR2 YENEEA. Deletions cut 5 bases from V and 5 bases from J, with 10 bases between. CDR3 DNA: TGTGCCAGCAGCGCCGGACTTGACAATGAGCAGTTCTTC. Translating it yields CASSAGLDNEQFF.